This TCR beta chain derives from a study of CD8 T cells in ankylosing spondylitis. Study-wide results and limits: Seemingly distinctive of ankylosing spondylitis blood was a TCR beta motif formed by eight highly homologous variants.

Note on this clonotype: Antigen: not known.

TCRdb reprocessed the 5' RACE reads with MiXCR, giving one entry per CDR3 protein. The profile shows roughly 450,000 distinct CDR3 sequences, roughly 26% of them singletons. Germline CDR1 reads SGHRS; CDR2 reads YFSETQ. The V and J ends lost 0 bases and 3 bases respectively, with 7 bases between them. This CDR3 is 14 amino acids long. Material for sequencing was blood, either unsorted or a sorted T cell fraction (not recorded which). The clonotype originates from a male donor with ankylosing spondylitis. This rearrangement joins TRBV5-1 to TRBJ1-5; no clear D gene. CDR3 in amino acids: CASSLDSTNQPQHF. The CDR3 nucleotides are TGCGCCAGCAGCTTGGACAGTACCAATCAGCCCCAGCATTTT.